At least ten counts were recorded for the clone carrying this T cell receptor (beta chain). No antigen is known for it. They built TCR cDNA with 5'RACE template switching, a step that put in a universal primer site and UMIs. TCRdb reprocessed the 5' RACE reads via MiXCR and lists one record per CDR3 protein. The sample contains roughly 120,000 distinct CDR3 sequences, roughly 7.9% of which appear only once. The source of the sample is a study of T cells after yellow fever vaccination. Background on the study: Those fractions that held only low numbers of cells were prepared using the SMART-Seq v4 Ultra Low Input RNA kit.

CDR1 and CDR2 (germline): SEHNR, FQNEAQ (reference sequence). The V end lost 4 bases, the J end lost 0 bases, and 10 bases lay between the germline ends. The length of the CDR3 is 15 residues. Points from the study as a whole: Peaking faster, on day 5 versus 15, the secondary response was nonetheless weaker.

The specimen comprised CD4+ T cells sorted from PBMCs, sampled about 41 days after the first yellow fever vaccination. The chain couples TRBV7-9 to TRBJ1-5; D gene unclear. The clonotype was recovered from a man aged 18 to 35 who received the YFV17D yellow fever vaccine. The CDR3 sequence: CASSSLWNSNQPQHF. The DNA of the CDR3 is TGTGCCAGCAGCTCCCTTTGGAATAGCAATCAGCCCCAGCATTTT.